The 28 T cell receptor beta chains below come from one sample, sequenced in a study of T cell responses to AZD1222 COVID-19 vaccine. Libraries were prepared by immunoSEQ multiplex PCR; TCRdb keeps only in-frame clonotypes and omits some of them. Seen here are approximately 220,000 clones, about 93% observed once, and the top ten hold roughly 1%. Here the sequenced sample was peripheral blood, taken on day 0 of MenACWY control vaccination. Receptors originate from an adult in good health.

V gene TRBV5-1 combines with J gene TRBJ2-6; D unresolved. CDR1 and CDR2 from the germline V gene are SGHRS and YFSETQ. The V end lost 0 bases, the J end lost 0 bases, and 10 bases lay between the germline ends. There are 17 residues in the CDR3. Here the CDR3 reads CASSLGGYTSGANVLTF. The CDR3 nucleotides read TGCGCCAGCAGCTTGGGCGGTTATACCTCTGGGGCCAACGTCCTGACTTTC.

The gene calls are TRBV6-2 or TRBV6-3 and TRBJ2-1; no reliable D call. CDR3 size: 14 residues. Germline assignment: CDR1 MNHEY and CDR2 SVGEGT. The V end was cut by 2 bases, the J end by 10 bases, with 15 bases between. CDR3 sequence reads: CASSYGLGRTEQFF. The CDR3 nucleotides are TGTGCCAGCAGTTACGGGCTGGGCCGAACCGAGCAGTTCTTC.

This chain uses TRBV5-4 with TRBJ1-6; 7 bases are a match to TRBD1. CDR1 SGHNT and CDR2 YYREEE come from the germline V gene (reference sequence). V lost 4 bases to trimming and J lost 4 bases; unmatched junction nucleotides: 5. The CDR3 runs 15 residues. The CDR3 sequence: CASSPPGQYNSPLHF. In DNA, the CDR3 is TGTGCCAGCAGCCCACCGGGACAGTATAATTCACCCCTCCACTTT.

This clone was detected once. The chain is built from TRBV7-8 and TRBJ2-1; D unclear. The CDR3 spans 13 residues. Trimming took 0 bases from V and 7 from J, leaving 7 bases between them. The V gene's germline CDR1 is SGHVS and CDR2 FQNEAQ. This chain's CDR3 is CASSLARQNEQFF. The CDR3 DNA sequence: TGTGCCAGCAGCTTAGCGCGGCAAAATGAGCAGTTCTTC.

The chain links TRBV12-3 or TRBV12-4 to TRBJ1-1, with D uncertain. The V and J ends lost 6 bases and 4 bases respectively, with 6 bases between them. The CDR3 contains 11 residues. The CDR3 protein is CASRFATEAFF. The CDR3 DNA sequence: TGTGCCAGCAGGTTTGCCACTGAAGCTTTCTTT.

The chain has TRBV6-2 or TRBV6-3 and TRBJ2-1; TRBD2 aligns across 8 bases. There are 19 residues in the CDR3. Germline V gene lookup returns CDR1 MNHEY and CDR2 SVGEGT. The junction had 20 bases not matched to a gene; V was cut back by 2 bases and J by 8 bases. CDR3 loop: CASSYPRRGATRRDHEQFF. CDR3 DNA sequence: TGTGCCAGCAGTTACCCTCGGCGGGGGGCCACGCGGCGGGACCATGAGCAGTTCTTC.

The chain carries TRBV11-2 and TRBJ1-4; D is possibly TRBD1 (5 bases). The CDR3 covers 14 residues. CDR1 and CDR2 (germline): SGHAT, FQNNGV. Trimming removed 2 bases from V and 3 bases from J, with 7 bases in between. This chain's CDR3 is CASSLRGSNEKLFF. The CDR3 bases are TGTGCCAGCAGCTTAAGGGGATCTAATGAAAAACTGTTTTTT.

This clone was seen a single time. This chain connects TRBV5-5 to TRBJ1-4, with D possibly TRBD1 on 5 matching bases. The CDR3 runs to 16 residues. CDR1 and CDR2 (germline): SGHKS, YYEKEE (reference sequence). V was trimmed by 0 bases and J by 5 bases, leaving 14 bases between them. For the CDR3, the DNA is TGTGCCAGCAGCTTGGATCAGGGCAGGGCCAATGAAAAACTGTTTTTT. Amino acids: CASSLDQGRANEKLFF.

The chain joins TRBV5-1 to TRBJ1-1; D may be TRBD1 (5 bases). Germline values: CDR1 SGHRS, CDR2 YFSETQ. V was trimmed by 2 bases and J by 6 bases, leaving 17 bases between them. The CDR3 length is 15 residues. CDR3 residues: CASSFGHTGQPEAFF. The CDR3 nucleotides read TGCGCCAGCAGCTTCGGTCATACAGGACAACCTGAAGCTTTCTTT.

Regarding this clone: Other DNA sequences in this sample translate to the same CDR3. The V and J genes are TRBV6-1 and TRBJ1-5; the D is unclear. Trimming stripped 2 bases from V and 2 bases from J, with 10 bases between. The CDR3 consists of 15 residues. Germline V gives CDR1 MNHNS, CDR2 SASEGT. CDR3 sequence (DNA): TGTGCCAGCAGTGAAACCCCAGGTGGCAATCAGCCCCAGCATTTT. Its translation is CASSETPGGNQPQHF.

The genes are TRBV7-9 and TRBJ1-3, with D perhaps matching TRBD1 (6 bases). The germline V and J ends were trimmed by 3 bases and 4 bases, with 10 bases remaining between them. CDR1 is SEHNR and CDR2 is FQNEAQ in the germline V gene (reference sequence). The CDR3 is 14 residues long. The DNA for the CDR3 is TGTGCCAGCAGCTTCAGGGGTAACGGAAACACCATATATTTT. Its translation: CASSFRGNGNTIYF.

This chain joins TRBV3-1 (or the pseudogene TRBV3-2) and TRBJ1-1; D unclear. CDR3 length: 16 residues. Germline CDR1 reads LGHDT; CDR2 reads YNNKEL (reference sequence). The germline V and J ends were trimmed by 2 bases and 0 bases, with 13 bases remaining between them. The CDR3: CASSQHRPTMNTEAFF. The CDR3 bases are TGTGCCAGCAGCCAACATCGCCCCACCATGAACACTGAAGCTTTCTTT.

The rearrangement links TRBV7-9 to TRBJ1-2; D is perhaps TRBD1 (5 bases). The V gene's germline CDR1 is SEHNR and CDR2 FQNEAQ (reference sequence). V lost 8 bases and J lost 6, with 19 bases in between. This CDR3 has 14 amino acids. CDR3 nucleotide sequence: TGTGCCAGCGCGGGACCAAACGAAGGGAATGGCTACACCTTC. Its protein product is CASAGPNEGNGYTF.

The chain is built from TRBV28 and TRBJ1-1; a weak D match, TRBD1 (5 bases). Trimming shortened V by 6 bases and J by 5 bases, and 10 bases separated the two germline ends. CDR3 length: 12 amino acids. The germline CDR1 and CDR2 sequences are MDHEN and SYDVKM. Written as DNA, the CDR3 is TGTGCCAGCAGCACTACAGGTACTGAAGCTTTCTTT. Translation: CASSTTGTEAFF. Full variable domain (rest looked up from reference TRBV28 and TRBJ1-1): DVKVTQSSRYLVKRTGEKVFLECVQDMDHENMFWYRQDPGLGLRLIYFSYDVKMKEKGDIPEGYSVSREKKERFSLILESASTNQTSMYLCASSTTGTEAFFGQGTRLTVV.

The V and J genes are TRBV10-3 and TRBJ2-3, with D possibly being TRBD2 (7 bases). The length of the CDR3 is 16 residues. Trimming took off 0 bases at V and 4 bases at J, with 14 bases between the two ends. Germline values: CDR1 ENHRY, CDR2 SYGVKD. The CDR3 DNA is TGTGCCATCAGTGAGTCAGGCGGGGGCGGCTCAGATACGCAGTATTTT. It codes for CAISESGGGGSDTQYF.

The chain links TRBV10-1 to TRBJ1-4; TRBD1 agrees at 12 bases. The CDR3 consists of 16 residues. The J segment lost 7 bases and the V segment lost 5 bases, leaving 8 bases of the junction unmatched. Germline CDR1 WNHNN, CDR2 SYGVQD (reference sequence). CDR3 sequence: CASSSGQGAMREKLFF. CDR3 sequence (DNA): TGCGCCAGCAGTTCGGGACAGGGGGCAATGCGTGAAAAACTGTTTTTT.

This chain links TRBV3-1 (or the pseudogene TRBV3-2) with TRBJ1-3; D unclear. Germline CDR1 reads LGHDT; CDR2 reads YNNKEL (reference sequence). Trimming removed 8 bases at V and 4 bases at J, with 15 bases between. The CDR3 extends over 14 amino acids. The CDR3 DNA follows: TGTGCCAGCGGCGGAAGGGCATCCGGAAACACCATATATTTT. This encodes CASGGRASGNTIYF.

Written as DNA, the CDR3 is TGTGCCAGCAGTTACATCTTCGGGGACTCTGGAAACACCATATATTTT. It encodes CASSYIFGDSGNTIYF. This chain uses TRBV6-6 with TRBJ1-3; D not certain. CDR1 and CDR2 (germline): MNHNY, SVGAGI (reference sequence). Trimming took off 2 bases at V and 0 bases at J, with 11 bases between the two ends. The CDR3 has 16 residues.

The chain couples TRBV19 to TRBJ1-6, with D possibly TRBD1 on 5 matching bases. The CDR3 runs to 13 residues. The germline gives CDR1 LNHDA, CDR2 SQIVND (reference sequence). Deletions cut 6 bases from V and 7 bases from J, with 10 bases between. The CDR3: CASRGQLNSPLHF. The CDR3 nucleotides are TGTGCCAGTAGGGGGCAGTTAAATTCACCCCTCCACTTT.

The rearrangement joins TRBV28 to TRBJ1-2; TRBD1 agrees at 10 bases. The germline V gene encodes CDR1 MDHEN and CDR2 SYDVKM. The CDR3 is made up of 15 amino acids. V was pared by 6 bases and J by 7 bases, with 11 bases of the junction left unmatched. CDR3 DNA sequence: TGTGCCAGCAGAGCGACGGGGACAGGGGCCCTTGGCTACACCTTC. Translated: CASRATGTGALGYTF.

This chain joins TRBV4-2 and TRBJ2-3, with 7 bases fitting TRBD2. The CDR3 runs to 16 residues. V lost 1 base, J lost 1 base, and 5 bases stayed unmatched. Per the germline V gene, CDR1 is LGHNA and CDR2 is YNFKEQ. CDR3 DNA sequence: TGTGCCAGCAGCCAAGGTTCAAGCGGGGGCACAGATACGCAGTATTTT. The encoded protein is CASSQGSSGGTDTQYF.

The chain recombines TRBV27 with TRBJ1-5; no reliable D call. CDR1 and CDR2 (germline): MNHEY, SMNVEV (reference sequence). V dropped 5 bases and J dropped 6 bases, with 14 bases sitting between them. CDR3 length: 14 amino acids. Here the CDR3 reads CASSPLQESQPQHF. For the CDR3, the DNA is TGTGCCAGCAGTCCCCTGCAGGAAAGTCAGCCCCAGCATTTT.

The gene calls are TRBV5-5 and TRBJ1-2; no clear D. The V gene lost 4 bases and the J gene lost 2 bases, with 9 bases spanning the gap. CDR1 SGHKS and CDR2 YYEKEE come from the germline V gene (reference sequence). This CDR3 spans 13 amino acids. The CDR3 loop reads CASSPIGNYGYTF. CDR3 nucleotide sequence: TGTGCCAGCAGCCCCATAGGGAACTATGGCTACACCTTC.

This chain joins TRBV3-1 (or the pseudogene TRBV3-2) and TRBJ1-2, with 9 nucleotides matching TRBD1. V shed 6 bases and J 5 bases; nucleotides not matched to a gene: 13. This CDR3 region has 16 residues. In germline, CDR1 is LGHDT, CDR2 YNNKEL (reference sequence). The chain's CDR3 is CASRRIRDRVEYGYTF. CDR3 sequence (DNA): TGTGCCAGCAGGCGCATTAGGGACAGGGTGGAATATGGCTACACCTTC.

V gene TRBV10-2 combines with J gene TRBJ2-3; D is possibly TRBD2 (5 bases). Germline lookup yields CDR1 WSHSY and CDR2 SAAADI. Trimming left V 2 bases short and J 8 bases short, with 14 bases between. This CDR3 is 14 amino acids long. The CDR3 region has the DNA TGCGCCAGCAGTGAGGGACCATTCGGAGGTACGCAGTATTTT. Translated, it gives CASSEGPFGGTQYF.

The V and J genes are TRBV12-3 or TRBV12-4 and TRBJ1-6; 9 nucleotides align to TRBD1. This CDR3 contains 13 residues. J was trimmed by 10 bases and V by 6 bases; bases with no gene match: 4. CDR3 DNA sequence: TGTGCCAGCAGAAGGACAGGGGACTCACCCCTCCACTTT. Residues: CASRRTGDSPLHF.

The chain uses TRBV29-1 and TRBJ2-7; 14 positions agree with TRBD2. CDR3 length equals 15 residues. V lost 7 bases to trimming and J lost 0 bases; unmatched junction nucleotides: 5. The V gene's germline CDR1 is SQVTM and CDR2 ANQGSEA. The CDR3 loop is CSALGLAGASYEQYF. CDR3 coding DNA: TGCAGCGCCCTGGGACTAGCGGGGGCCTCCTACGAGCAGTACTTC.

This chain links TRBV7-6 with TRBJ2-5; TRBD1 aligns across 9 bases. The CDR3 consists of 15 residues. Looked up from germline, CDR1 is SGHVS and CDR2 is FNYEAQ. Germline trimming cut 1 base from V and 2 bases from J; bases unmatched to any gene: 2. CDR3 sequence reads: CASSLGGQGQETQYF. For the CDR3, the DNA is TGTGCCAGCAGCTTAGGGGGACAGGGACAAGAGACCCAGTACTTC. The full variable domain, in which reference TRBV7-6 and TRBJ2-5 provide the parts outside the CDR3, is GAGVSQSPRYKVTKRGQDVALRCDPISGHVSLYWYRQALGQGPEFLTYFNYEAQQDKSGLPNDRFSAERPEGSISTLTIQRTEQRDSAMYRCASSLGGQGQETQYFGPGTRLLVL.